Below are 5 T cell receptor beta chains sequenced from a single sample in a study of OX40 agonist ivuxolimab in advanced cancers. Sequenced by immunoSEQ multiplex PCR; TCRdb stores in-frame clones only, minus some. Here the sample spans 71,000 or so clones, 75% to 85% being singletons. Sequencing was performed on CD4+ or CD8+ T cells sorted from blood, taken in a trial of the OX40 agonist ivuxolimab. The receptors were gathered from an adult with an advanced solid tumor such as melanoma, head and neck, liver or kidney cancer.

CDR3 loop: CASSTQFSGNTIYF. CDR3 nucleotide sequence: TGTGCCAGTAGTACACAGTTCTCTGGAAACACCATATATTTT. This chain connects TRBV19 to TRBJ1-3; D not resolved. CDR1 and CDR2 (germline): LNHDA, SQIVND (reference sequence). V shed 4 bases and J shed 0 bases, with 7 bases lying between them. This CDR3 has 14 amino acids.

This clone was seen just once. The CDR3 coding sequence is TGTGCCAGCAGCGTACGAGCTCGGGATGAGCAGTTCTTC. It codes for CASSVRARDEQFF. V usage is TRBV9 and J usage is TRBJ2-1; unclear D gene. The germline V gene encodes CDR1 SGDLS and CDR2 YYNGEE. Trimming left V 1 base short and J 8 bases short, with 10 bases between. The CDR3 contains 13 residues.

This chain joins TRBV9 and TRBJ1-2; D is unresolved. The CDR3 covers 12 residues. In germline, CDR1 is SGDLS, CDR2 YYNGEE. V was trimmed by 4 bases and J by 7 bases, leaving 11 bases between them. The CDR3 loop is CASSPRTSGYTF. CDR3 in DNA: TGTGCCAGCAGCCCCCGGACGTCTGGCTACACCTTC.

The rearrangement links TRBV7-2 to TRBJ1-5, with D unclear. CDR1 SGHTA and CDR2 FQGNSA come from the germline V gene. The CDR3 has 12 amino acids. Trimming cost V 5 bases and J 1 base, with 3 bases left between them. CDR3 loop: CASSQSNQPQHF. The CDR3 DNA sequence: TGTGCCAGCAGCCAAAGCAATCAGCCCCAGCATTTT.

V gene TRBV25-1 combines with J gene TRBJ2-1; D may match TRBD1 or TRBD2 (5 bases each). V lost 7 bases and J 6 bases, leaving 10 bases between the germline ends. Germline loops: CDR1 MGHDK, CDR2 SYGVNS. The CDR3 has 12 residues. CDR3: CASTRGVNEQFF. In nucleotides, the CDR3 is TGTGCCAGCACAAGGGGAGTCAATGAGCAGTTCTTC.